This T cell receptor (beta chain) was identified in a study of T cells expressing NK-cell markers. About the study: HCMV seropositivity characterized most of the eight sequenced donors, and seronegativity one. Study-level points and caveats: Dominance of the CD3+CD56-NKG2C+ fraction by these clonotypes also held in a handful of donors.

Worth noting for this clonotype: The antigen remains unidentified.

This CDR3 region has 15 residues. Germline V gene lookup returns CDR1 SGHRS and CDR2 YFSETQ. The authors generated TCR beta cDNA through 5'RACE template switching with UMIs. No DNA is given; TCRdb re-called the 5' RACE reads and lists each CDR3 protein once. This repertoire comprises roughly 160,000 distinct CDR3 sequences; its ten largest clones make up approximately 18%. The source is a woman between 18 and 69 years old in good health. The chain links TRBV5-1 to TRBJ2-2; absent DNA, TCRdb's TRBD1 call cannot be checked. Sequenced material: blood T cells: a sorted CD56 or NKG2C T cell subset, CD4+ or CD8+ T cells, or bulk PBMC T cells (not recorded which). The CDR3 reads CASSARQGPTGELFF.